Listed below are T cell receptor beta chains from one sample, sequenced in a study of Graves' ophthalmopathy and Graves' hyperthyroidism. TCRdb independently ran MiXCR on the multiplex PCR reads; one entry per CDR3 protein. This table has roughly 410,000 distinct CDR3 sequences, less than 20% appearing once. Sequenced material: peripheral blood. These receptors originate from a woman younger than 30 with stable Graves' hyperthyroidism. The conserved cysteine and the conserved F or W are not part of the CDR3 here. The D gene is left open where the match is weak. Size tells how often a clone was seen (once, few, many) or the class of an expanded clone, and some rows leave it out.

TRBJ1-1	TRBD1	15	TRBV27	many	ASSLGQGAIIDTEAF
TRBJ1-1	.	12	TRBV9	many	ASSPDGLSTEAF
TRBJ1-6	TRBD1	12	TRBV27	many	ASSRQGRCSPLH
TRBJ2-2	.	12	TRBV6-5	many	ASSLAANTGELF
TRBJ2-5	.	9	TRBV20-1	many	SAPLGETQY
TRBJ2-5	.	11	TRBV14	.	ASSKNDDSTQY
TRBJ1-1	.	12	TRBV6-5	many	ASRPGHLPTEAF
TRBJ2-7	TRBD2	14	TRBV9	many	ASSAGLAGGAYEQY
TRBJ1-1	.	11	TRBV6-2/TRBV6-3	many	ASSWDTNTEAF
TRBJ1-2	TRBD1	14	TRBV9	.	ASSARGQGANYGYT
TRBJ1-1	.	15	TRBV4-2	many	ASSQRPGRGMNTEAF
TRBJ2-7	.	13	TRBV6-1	many	ASHTSGAAYYEQY
TRBJ2-7	.	12	TRBV6-5	.	ASSYGDGTYEQY
TRBJ2-1	TRBD2	12	TRBV10-3	many	AISGSGGGNEQF
TRBJ1-2	.	10	TRBV6-5	many	ASSYSSGRLT
TRBJ1-1	.	11	TRBV7-9	few	ASIGGTNTEAF
TRBJ1-2	.	9	TRBV6-2/TRBV6-3	many	ASTTGVGYT
TRBJ1-1	TRBD1	12	TRBV6-5	many	ASSRDRGDTEAF
TRBJ2-4	.	14	TRBV6-1	many	ASSERGRVAKNIQY
TRBJ1-5	.	11	TRBV27	many	ASSLRRDQPQH
TRBJ2-7	.	12	TRBV11-1	many	ASSLSRDTYEQY
TRBJ2-1	.	13	TRBV7-9	few	ASSSYPGGYNEQF
TRBJ2-6	.	11	TRBV27	many	ASTRAGANVLT
TRBJ1-6	.	18	TRBV13	many	ASSSTRSVGGIRDNSPLH
TRBJ1-2	.	13	TRBV19	many	ASSIGGTSFYGYT